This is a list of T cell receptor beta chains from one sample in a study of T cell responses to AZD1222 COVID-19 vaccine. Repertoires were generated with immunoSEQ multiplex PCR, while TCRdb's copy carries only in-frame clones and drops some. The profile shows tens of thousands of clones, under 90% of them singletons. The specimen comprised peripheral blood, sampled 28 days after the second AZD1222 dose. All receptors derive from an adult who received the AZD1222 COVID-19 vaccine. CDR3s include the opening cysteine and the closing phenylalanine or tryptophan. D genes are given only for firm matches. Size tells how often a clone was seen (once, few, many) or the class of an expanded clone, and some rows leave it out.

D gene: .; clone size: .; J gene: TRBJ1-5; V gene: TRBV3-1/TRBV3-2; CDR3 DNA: TGTGCCAGCAGCCCTGGGACACATAGCAATCAGCCCCAGCATTTT; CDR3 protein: CASSPGTHSNQPQHF
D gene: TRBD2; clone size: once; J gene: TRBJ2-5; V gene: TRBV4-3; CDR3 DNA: TGCGCCAGCAGCCAAGAACTAGCGGGGGGCCACGTGCAAGAGACCCAGTACTTC; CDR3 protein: CASSQELAGGHVQETQYF
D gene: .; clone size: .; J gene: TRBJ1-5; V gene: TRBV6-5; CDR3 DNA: TGTGCCAGCAGTTATAATGGGGGGCGCGATCAGCCCCAGCATTTT; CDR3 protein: CASSYNGGRDQPQHF
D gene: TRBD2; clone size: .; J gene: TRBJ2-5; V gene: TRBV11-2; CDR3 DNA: TGTGCCAGCAGCTTAAGAGGACTAGCGGGGGGGCAAGAGACCCAGTACTTC; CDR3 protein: CASSLRGLAGGQETQYF
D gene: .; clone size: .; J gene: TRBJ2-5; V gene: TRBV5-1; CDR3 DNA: TGCGCCAGCAGCTTGACTTGGGAGACCCAGTACTTC; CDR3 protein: CASSLTWETQYF
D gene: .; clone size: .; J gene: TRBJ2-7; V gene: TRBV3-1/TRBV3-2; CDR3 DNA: TGTGCCAGCAGCCAAGCGACTACGGGATACTTCGAGCAGTACTTC; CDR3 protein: CASSQATTGYFEQYF
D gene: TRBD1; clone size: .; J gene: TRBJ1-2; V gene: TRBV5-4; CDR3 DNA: TGTGCCAGCAGCCCTGACAGGGTGGGTAAGGGCTACACCTTC; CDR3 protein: CASSPDRVGKGYTF
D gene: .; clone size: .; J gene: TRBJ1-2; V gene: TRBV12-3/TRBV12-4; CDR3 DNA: TGTGCCAGCCGAAAGGTCTCCAGCTATGGCTACACCTTC; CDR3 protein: CASRKVSSYGYTF
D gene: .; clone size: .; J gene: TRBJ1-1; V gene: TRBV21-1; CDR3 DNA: TGTGCCAGCAGCAAAGTAGGAGAGGACAGGGAGAACACTGAAGCTTTCTTT; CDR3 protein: CASSKVGEDRENTEAFF
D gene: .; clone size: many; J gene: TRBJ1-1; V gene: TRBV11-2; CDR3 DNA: TGTGCCAGCAGTCTGGGACCGTTAGAAGCTTTCTTT; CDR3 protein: CASSLGPLEAFF
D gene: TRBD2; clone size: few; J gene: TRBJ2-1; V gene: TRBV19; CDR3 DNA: TGTGCCAGTAGTATAGATGGGGGGGAAAGCAATGAGCAGTTCTTC; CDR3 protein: CASSIDGGESNEQFF
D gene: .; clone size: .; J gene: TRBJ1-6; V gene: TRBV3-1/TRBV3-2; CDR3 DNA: TGTGCCAGCAGCCAGGTGCTGGGAACGACATCACCCCTCCACTTT; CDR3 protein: CASSQVLGTTSPLHF
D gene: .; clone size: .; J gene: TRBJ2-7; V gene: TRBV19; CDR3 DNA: TGTGCCAGTAGTATAGATGCTCAGGGCTACGAGCAGTACTTC; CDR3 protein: CASSIDAQGYEQYF
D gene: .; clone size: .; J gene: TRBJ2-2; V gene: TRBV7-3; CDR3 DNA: TGTGCCAGCAGCCCCACCCCCCCTAAGGGGGGGGACACCGGGGAGCTGTTTTTT; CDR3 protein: CASSPTPPKGGDTGELFF
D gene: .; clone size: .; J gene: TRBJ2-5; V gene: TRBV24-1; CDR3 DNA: TGTGCCACCTCGACGGCTAAACAAGAGACCCAGTACTTC; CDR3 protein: CATSTAKQETQYF
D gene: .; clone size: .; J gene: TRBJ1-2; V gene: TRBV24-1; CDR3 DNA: TGTGCCACCAGTGATCACAGGGATGGCTACACCTTC; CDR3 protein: CATSDHRDGYTF
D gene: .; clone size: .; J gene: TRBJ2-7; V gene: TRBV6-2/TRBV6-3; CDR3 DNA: TGTGCCAGCAGTTACAACAGGGTTGGCGAGCAGTACTTC; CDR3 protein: CASSYNRVGEQYF
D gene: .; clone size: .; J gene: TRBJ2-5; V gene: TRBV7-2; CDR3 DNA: TGTGCCAGCAGCTTAGCGGGGGGTGGGGAGACCCAGTACTTC; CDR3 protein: CASSLAGGGETQYF
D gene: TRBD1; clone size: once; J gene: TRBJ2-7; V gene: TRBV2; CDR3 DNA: TGTGCCAGCAGTGATGGGACAGATTACGAGCAGTACTTC; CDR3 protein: CASSDGTDYEQYF
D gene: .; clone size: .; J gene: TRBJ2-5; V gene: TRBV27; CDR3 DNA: TGTGCCAGCAGCAACCTCGGACAGCAAGAGACCCAGTACTTC; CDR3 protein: CASSNLGQQETQYF
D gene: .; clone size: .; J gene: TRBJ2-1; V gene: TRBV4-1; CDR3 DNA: TGCGCCAGCAGCCAAGATCGGTGGCCCAATGAGCAGTTCTTC; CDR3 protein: CASSQDRWPNEQFF
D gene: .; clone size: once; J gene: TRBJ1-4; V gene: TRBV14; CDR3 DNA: TGTGCCAGCAGCACGGGGGAAAAACTGTTTTTT; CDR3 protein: CASSTGEKLFF
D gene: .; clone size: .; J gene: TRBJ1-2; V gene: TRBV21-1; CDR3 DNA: TGTGCCAGCAGCGAGCCTAGACAGGGGACAAACTATGGCTACACCTTC; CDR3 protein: CASSEPRQGTNYGYTF
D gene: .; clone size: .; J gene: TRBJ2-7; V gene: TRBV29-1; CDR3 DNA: TGCAGCGTGGACGAGGGCAGCTCCTACGAGCAGTACTTC; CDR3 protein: CSVDEGSSYEQYF
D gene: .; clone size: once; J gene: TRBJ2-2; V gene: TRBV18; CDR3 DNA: TGTGCCAGCTCACCACCTTTCTTGTCCGGGGAGCTGTTTTTT; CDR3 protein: CASSPPFLSGELFF
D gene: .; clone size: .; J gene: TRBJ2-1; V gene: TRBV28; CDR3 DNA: TGTGCCAGCAGTCCAGAGGGTTTTGGTAGCGAGCAGTTCTTC; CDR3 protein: CASSPEGFGSEQFF
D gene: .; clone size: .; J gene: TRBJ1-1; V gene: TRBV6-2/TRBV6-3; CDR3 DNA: TGTGCCAGCAGTTACTCGGTAGAGAACACTGAAGCTTTCTTT; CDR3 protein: CASSYSVENTEAFF
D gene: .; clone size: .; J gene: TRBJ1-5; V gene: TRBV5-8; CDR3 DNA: TGTGCCAGCAGCTTGGTCACCAATCAGCCCCAGCATTTT; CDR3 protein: CASSLVTNQPQHF
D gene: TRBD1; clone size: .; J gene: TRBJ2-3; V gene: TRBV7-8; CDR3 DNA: TGTGCCAGCAGCTTAGAGGGACAGAGATACACAGATACGCAGTATTTT; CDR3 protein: CASSLEGQRYTDTQYF
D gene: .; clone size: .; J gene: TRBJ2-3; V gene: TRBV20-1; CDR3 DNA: TGCAGTGCTTGGACAGATACGCAGTATTTT; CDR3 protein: CSAWTDTQYF
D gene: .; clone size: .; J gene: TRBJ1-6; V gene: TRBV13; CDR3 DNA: TGTGCCAGCAGCTTAAGGGACCGCTACTCCTATAATTCACCCCTCCACTTT; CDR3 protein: CASSLRDRYSYNSPLHF
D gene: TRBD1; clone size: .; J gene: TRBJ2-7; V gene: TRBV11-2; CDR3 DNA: TGTGCCAGCAGCACCCGCAGTGTTAGGACAGGCGACCTTGGGTACGAGCAGTACTTC; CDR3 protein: CASSTRSVRTGDLGYEQYF
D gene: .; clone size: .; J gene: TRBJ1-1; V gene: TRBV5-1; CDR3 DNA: TGCGCCAGCAGCTTTCAGGCTTCAAACACTGAAGCTTTCTTT; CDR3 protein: CASSFQASNTEAFF
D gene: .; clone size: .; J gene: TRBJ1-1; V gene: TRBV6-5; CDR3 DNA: TGTGCCAGCACCTTACTCGCGGGTGGCGCTGAAGCTTTCTTT; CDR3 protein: CASTLLAGGAEAFF
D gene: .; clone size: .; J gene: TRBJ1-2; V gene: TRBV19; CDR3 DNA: TGTGCCAGTAGTGTAGACAGGAACTATGGCTACACCTTC; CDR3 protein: CASSVDRNYGYTF
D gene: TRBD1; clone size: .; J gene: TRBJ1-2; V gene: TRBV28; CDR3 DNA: TGTGCCAGCAGGACAGGGGCGGACTATGGCTACACCTTC; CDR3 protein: CASRTGADYGYTF
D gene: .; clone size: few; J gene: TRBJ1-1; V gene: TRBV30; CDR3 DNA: TGTGCCTGGAGGCAGAGGTCTGAAGCTTTCTTT; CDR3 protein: CAWRQRSEAFF
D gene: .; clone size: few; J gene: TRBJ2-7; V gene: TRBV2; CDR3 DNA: TGTGCCAGCAGTGAGGGCGGGGCCGAGCAGTACTTC; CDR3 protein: CASSEGGAEQYF
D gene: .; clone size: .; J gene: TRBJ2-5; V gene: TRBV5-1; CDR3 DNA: TGCGCCAGCAGTTTTCAGGACCTTCAAGAGACCCAGTACTTC; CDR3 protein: CASSFQDLQETQYF
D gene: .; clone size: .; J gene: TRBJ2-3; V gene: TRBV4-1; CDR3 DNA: TGCGCCAGCAGCCTAGGTCATAGGAGGGGGAACACAGATACGCAGTATTTT; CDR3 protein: CASSLGHRRGNTDTQYF
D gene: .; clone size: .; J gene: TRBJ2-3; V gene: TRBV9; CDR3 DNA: TGTGCCAGCAGCCCAAATGCCGGGGCCGCAGATACGCAGTATTTT; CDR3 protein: CASSPNAGAADTQYF
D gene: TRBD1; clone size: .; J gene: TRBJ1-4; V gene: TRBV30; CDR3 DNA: TGTGCCTGGAGTTCGACAGGGGCTAATGAAAAACTGTTTTTT; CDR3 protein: CAWSSTGANEKLFF
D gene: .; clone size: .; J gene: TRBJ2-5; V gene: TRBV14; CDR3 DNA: TGTGCCAGCAGCAGAGGGGAGACCCAGTACTTC; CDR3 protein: CASSRGETQYF
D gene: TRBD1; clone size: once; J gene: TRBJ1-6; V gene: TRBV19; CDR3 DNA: TGTGCCAGTAGCAGGGGGCCGGATTCACCCCTCCACTTT; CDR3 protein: CASSRGPDSPLHF
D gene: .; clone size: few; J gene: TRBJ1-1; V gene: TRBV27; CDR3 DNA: TGTGCCAGCAGTTTCGGAGTAGGCGGATCAGAAGCTTTCTTT; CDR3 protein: CASSFGVGGSEAFF
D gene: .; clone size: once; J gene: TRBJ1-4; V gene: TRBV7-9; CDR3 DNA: TGTGCCAGCAGCTTAGGTTCAGCTTTTAATGAAAAACTGTTTTTT; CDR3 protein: CASSLGSAFNEKLFF
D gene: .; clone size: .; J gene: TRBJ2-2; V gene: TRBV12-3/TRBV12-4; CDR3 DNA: TGTGCCAGCAGCCCCGGGTCTGGGGAGCTGTTTTTT; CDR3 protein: CASSPGSGELFF
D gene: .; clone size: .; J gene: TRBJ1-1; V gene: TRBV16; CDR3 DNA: TGTGCCAGCAGCCAAGTCCCTCGGAGGGACGGGATCGGGGCTTTCTTT; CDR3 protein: CASSQVPRRDGIGAFF
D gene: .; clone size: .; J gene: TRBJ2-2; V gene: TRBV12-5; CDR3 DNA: TGTGCTAGTGGCGAGGGACTCAGCACCGGGGAGCTGTTTTTT; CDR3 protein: CASGEGLSTGELFF
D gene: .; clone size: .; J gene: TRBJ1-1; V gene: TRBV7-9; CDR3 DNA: TGTGCCAGCAGCTTAGCCTCGGTCGGTTACGGAGCTTTCTTT; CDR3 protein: CASSLASVGYGAFF
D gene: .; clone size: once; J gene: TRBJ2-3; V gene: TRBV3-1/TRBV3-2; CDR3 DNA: TGTGCCAGCACCGCCGCGAGCACAGATACGCAGTATTTT; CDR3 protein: CASTAASTDTQYF
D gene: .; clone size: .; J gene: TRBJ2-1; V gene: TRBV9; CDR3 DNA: TGTGCCAGCAGCGTACGACACCTCGGCGATGAGCAGTTCTTC; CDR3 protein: CASSVRHLGDEQFF
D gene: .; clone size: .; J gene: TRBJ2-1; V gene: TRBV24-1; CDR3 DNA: TGTGCCACGGGATCCCCCCGCAGGAACTCCTACAATGAGCAGTTCTTC; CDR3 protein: CATGSPRRNSYNEQFF
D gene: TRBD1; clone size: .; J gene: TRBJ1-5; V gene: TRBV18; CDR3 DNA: TGTGCCAGCTCATCGAGGGACAGGGGCCGTAATCAGCCCCAGCATTTT; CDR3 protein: CASSSRDRGRNQPQHF
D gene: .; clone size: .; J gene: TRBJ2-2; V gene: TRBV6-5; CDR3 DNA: TGTGCCAGCAGTCCCGACAGACAACTCGGGGAGCTGTTTTTT; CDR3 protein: CASSPDRQLGELFF